The source of this T cell receptor beta chain is a study of cytomegalovirus exposure and HLA in healthy donors. Regarding the study as a whole: DRB1 showed the most TCR associations and HLA-C the fewest in a later analysis, as rates varied by HLA locus. Excluded: some indistinguishable V segments such as TRBV6-2 and TRBV6-3. In a later analysis, CMV-associated beta chains were mostly HLA-associated, it appeared.

Germline lookup yields CDR1 SGHDT and CDR2 YYEEEE. CDR3 length: 14 amino acids. V was pared by 6 bases and J by 0 bases, with 10 bases between. As regards this clone: No antigen is known for it.

Researchers ran the PCR with 60 Vbeta and 13 Jbeta primers. TCRdb keeps only in-frame clones here, not all; method: immunoSEQ multiplex PCR. The sample lists 200,000 or so clones; under 90% were seen once. The J gene is TRBJ1-3, the V gene TRBV5-6; D unresolved. The source is a human donor in good health. Sequencing was performed on PBMCs. In DNA form, the CDR3 reads TGTGCCAGCAACCCAGCGCTCTCTGGAAACACCATATATTTT. Its translation: CASNPALSGNTIYF.